The 17 T cell receptor beta chains below come from one sample, sequenced in a study of identical twins. Each CDR3 protein is one row after TCRdb ran MiXCR on the 5' RACE reads. The sample contains about 890,000 distinct CDR3 sequences, around an eighth of which appear only once. These data are also associated with another study on yellow fever vaccine responses in identical twins.

Sequencing input: PBMCs. These receptors originate from a woman between 18 and 30 years old in good health.

This clonotype was detected many times. The chain carries TRBV5-1 and TRBJ2-1; 8 nucleotides agree with TRBD2. After removal of 4 bases from V and 7 bases from J, the junction contained 16 bases not matched to a gene. The CDR3 consists of 17 residues. Germline V gene lookup returns CDR1 SGHRS and CDR2 YFSETQ. The CDR3 region is CASSRLLAERGGNEQFF. CDR3 sequence (DNA): TGCGCCAGCAGCCGGCTACTAGCGGAGAGGGGAGGTAATGAGCAGTTCTTC.

This clonotype was recorded a few times. The rearrangement joins TRBV29-1 to TRBJ1-2; D unclear. With 3 bases removed from V and 5 bases from J, the gap between germline ends came to 13 bases. The germline V gene has CDR1 SQVTM and CDR2 ANQGSEA. CDR3 size: 13 residues. CDR3 sequence reads: CSVDSLRDYGYTF. The DNA for the CDR3 is TGCAGCGTTGATTCTCTACGGGATTATGGCTACACCTTC.

The chain links TRBV6-1 to TRBJ1-1, with TRBD1 as a possible D gene (6 bases). The V gene lost 6 bases and the J gene lost 6 bases, with 20 bases spanning the gap. CDR1 and CDR2 from the germline V gene are MNHNS and SASEGT. This CDR3 contains 15 residues. The CDR3 DNA is TGTGCCAGCAGAAGAACACAGGGACTCCAGGCTGAAGCTTTCTTT. It encodes CASRRTQGLQAEAFF.

At least ten counts were recorded for this clonotype. The chain is built from TRBV6-5 and TRBJ1-2; perhaps TRBD1 as D (6 bases). V was cut by 4 bases and J by 5 bases, with 14 bases left in between. Germline CDR1 reads MNHEY; CDR2 reads SVGAGI. CDR3 size: 14 residues. CDR3 in amino acids: CASSFQPGVYGYTF. In DNA form, the CDR3 reads TGTGCCAGCAGTTTCCAACCAGGGGTGTATGGCTACACCTTC.

The chain combines TRBV12-3 or TRBV12-4 with TRBJ2-7; D is undetermined. Trimming took off 1 base at V and 3 bases at J, with 13 bases between the two ends. This CDR3 is built from 15 residues. The DNA for the CDR3 is TGTGCCAGCAGTTTAGATGGATTCCCCTACTACGAGCAGTACTTC. Translating it yields CASSLDGFPYYEQYF.

The chain uses TRBV25-1 and TRBJ2-4; 7 bases are a match to TRBD1. Trimming took 6 bases from V and 0 from J; bases not matched to a gene: 14. Germline CDR1 is MGHDK and CDR2 is SYGVNS. The CDR3 length is 18 residues. CDR3 region: CASSPMTGNTRAKNIQYF. The CDR3 DNA reads TGTGCCAGCAGCCCTATGACAGGGAACACAAGAGCCAAAAACATTCAGTACTTC.

The chain has TRBV20-1 and TRBJ2-3; 8 positions agree with TRBD2. Looked up from germline, CDR1 is DFQATT and CDR2 is SNEGSKA (reference sequence). The CDR3 spans 16 residues. V lost 4 bases, J lost 1 base, and 10 bases stayed unmatched. The CDR3 sequence is CSATAFTAGGTDTQYF. In DNA, the CDR3 is TGCAGTGCTACCGCATTCACAGCGGGGGGCACAGATACGCAGTATTTT.

This clonotype occurred a few times. This chain connects TRBV20-1 to TRBJ2-1, with D tentatively TRBD1 or TRBD2 (5 bases each). CDR3 size: 14 residues. Germline V gene sequence: CDR1 DFQATT, CDR2 SNEGSKA (reference sequence). V was trimmed by 3 bases and J by 0 bases, leaving 9 bases between them. CDR3 region: CSASSGGSYNEQFF. In DNA form, the CDR3 reads TGCAGTGCTAGTAGTGGGGGCTCCTACAATGAGCAGTTCTTC.

The V and J genes are TRBV9 and TRBJ2-1, with 11 nucleotides matching TRBD2. The ends lost 5 bases at V and 4 bases at J; junction bases unmatched: 5. The CDR3 consists of 15 residues. Germline CDR1 is SGDLS and CDR2 is YYNGEE. The CDR3 region is CASRGTSGKYNEQFF. The DNA of the CDR3 is TGTGCCAGCAGGGGGACTAGCGGAAAATACAATGAGCAGTTCTTC.

This clonotype was seen more than once but under ten times. This chain joins TRBV3-1 and TRBJ2-1, with D perhaps given as TRBD1 or TRBD2 (5 bases each). Trimming shortened V by 4 bases and J by 7 bases, and 11 bases separated the two germline ends. The CDR3 is made up of 13 amino acids. The V gene's germline CDR1 is LGHDT and CDR2 YNNKEL (reference sequence). CDR3: CASSRDAINEQFF. DNA for the CDR3: TGTGCCAGCAGCCGGGACGCAATTAATGAGCAGTTCTTC.

The genes are TRBV11-3 and TRBJ2-7; D is uncertain. The CDR3 spans 14 residues. Germline loops: CDR1 SGHNT, CDR2 YENEEA. V shed 5 bases and J shed 3 bases, with 14 bases lying between them. Here the CDR3 reads CASSLSTGYYEQYF. The CDR3 nucleotides are TGTGCCAGCAGCCTAAGTACTGGTTACTACGAGCAGTACTTC.

This clonotype was observed a few times. The J gene is TRBJ2-5, the V gene TRBV9, with a tentative D call TRBD1 (6 bases). V was pared by 0 bases and J by 7 bases, with 22 bases between. The CDR3 has 17 amino acids. The V gene's germline CDR1 is SGDLS and CDR2 YYNGEE. The CDR3 sequence: CASSVATLLGGDGTQYF. In DNA, the CDR3 is TGTGCCAGCAGCGTAGCCACCCTACTAGGGGGAGATGGGACCCAGTACTTC. Looking up the rest from reference TRBV9 and TRBJ2-5 gives the full variable domain: DSGVTQTPKHLITATGQRVTLRCSPRSGDLSVYWYQQSLDQGLQFLIQYYNGEERAKGNILERFSAQQFPDLHSELNLSSLELGDSALYFCASSVATLLGGDGTQYFGPGTRLLVL.

This clonotype was counted a few times. V gene TRBV12-3 or TRBV12-4 combines with J gene TRBJ2-4; D is ambiguous. V was shortened by 3 bases and J by 0 bases, with 15 bases between the two germline ends. The CDR3 consists of 17 residues. The CDR3 protein is CASSFGQEILAKNIQYF. The DNA of the CDR3 is TGTGCCAGCAGTTTTGGGCAGGAGATCCTAGCCAAAAACATTCAGTACTTC.

Only a few counts were recorded for this clonotype. The rearrangement joins TRBV5-1 to TRBJ2-1; 8 nucleotides align to TRBD1. The germline V gene has CDR1 SGHRS and CDR2 YFSETQ. Germline trimming cut 4 bases from V and 4 bases from J; bases unmatched to any gene: 1. This CDR3 is built from 13 residues. The chain's CDR3 is CASSDRGYNEQFF. The CDR3 DNA sequence: TGCGCCAGCAGCGACAGGGGATACAATGAGCAGTTCTTC.

A few counts support this clonotype. V is TRBV20-1 and J is TRBJ2-7; 11 nucleotides align to TRBD2. Looked up from germline, CDR1 is DFQATT and CDR2 is SNEGSKA (reference sequence). V shed 0 bases, J shed 3 bases, and the junction held 4 bases outside the gene matches. The CDR3 loop spans 15 amino acids. CDR3 sequence: CSARDGTSGGYEQYF. The CDR3 DNA reads TGCAGTGCTAGAGATGGTACTAGCGGGGGCTACGAGCAGTACTTC.

This chain connects TRBV5-1 to TRBJ1-1; D is perhaps TRBD1 (5 bases). The V end was cut by 1 base, the J end by 3 bases, with 16 bases between. Germline values: CDR1 SGHRS, CDR2 YFSETQ. The CDR3 is 16 amino acids. The CDR3 here is CASSLFVGTSDTEAFF. The CDR3 DNA follows: TGCGCCAGCAGCTTGTTTGTCGGGACGTCTGACACTGAAGCTTTCTTT.

This chain joins TRBV20-1 and TRBJ1-5; 10 bases match TRBD1. V lost 7 bases and J lost 6; bases outside the gene matches: 6. The CDR3 loop spans 13 amino acids. Germline lookup yields CDR1 DFQATT and CDR2 SNEGSKA (reference sequence). CDR3 residues: CSVPTGGFQPQHF. The CDR3 bases are TGCAGTGTTCCGACAGGGGGCTTTCAGCCCCAGCATTTT.